The rows below give T cell receptor beta chains drawn from one sample of a study of cytomegalovirus exposure and HLA in healthy donors. TCRdb's copy holds only in-frame clones and misses some; the assay was immunoSEQ multiplex PCR. The repertoire consists of approximately 140,000 clones, with around 80% occurring once and the leading ten covering under 7.5%. The sequenced material came from PBMCs. The receptors here all came from a middle-aged man in good health and CMV-seropositive. Each CDR3 is given without its conserved first and last residue.

V	J	CDR3
TRBV27	TRBJ1-1	ASIQNTEAF
TRBV18	TRBJ2-6	ASSQKSGGPSPAAGANVLT
TRBV6-4	TRBJ2-5	ASLNLAGGIETQY
TRBV7-8	TRBJ2-2	ASSTQQGTGELF
TRBV5-1	TRBJ2-6	ASSPGSGANVLT
TRBV6-1	TRBJ2-3	ASRDRTSTDTQY
TRBV6-4	TRBJ2-3	ASSTTVTDTQY
TRBV7-2	TRBJ2-1	ASSSSGSAEQF
TRBV10-1	TRBJ1-2	ASSPDRGYGYT
TRBV5-1	TRBJ2-7	ASSQALEQY
TRBV7-2	TRBJ2-3	ASSGLNTDTQY
TRBV5-4	TRBJ1-2	ASSQDRVTYGYT
TRBV27	TRBJ2-3	ASSWGDSQSIGVDTQY
TRBV11-3	TRBJ2-1	ASSLDGRLAVYNEQF